This entry features one T cell receptor beta chain sequence. From germline, CDR1 is MGHRA and CDR2 YSYEKL. V lost 3 bases to trimming and J lost 2 bases, with 11 bases between them. This CDR3 is 14 amino acids long. The repertoire was sequenced with immunoSEQ multiplex PCR; TCRdb's copy has only in-frame clones and lacks some. The sample has approximately 300,000 clones, roughly nine tenths seen once. This sample stems from a study of cytomegalovirus exposure and HLA in healthy donors. This clonotype was obtained from a woman aged 25 to 39 in good health and CMV-seropositive. Sample: PBMCs. This rearrangement joins TRBV4-1 to TRBJ2-7, with D possibly TRBD2 on 5 matching bases. CDR3 bases: TGCGCCAGCAGCCAGGATCCCGGGGCCTACGAGCAGTACTTC. Encoded protein: CASSQDPGAYEQYF.